The 32 T cell receptor beta chains reported below all come from one sample, sequenced in a study of PD-1 blockade in classical Hodgkin lymphoma. The table came from immunoSEQ multiplex PCR; TCRdb's copy has only in-frame clones and leaves some out. Of around 92,000 clones listed, 83% are singletons. The time point was: cycle 4 day 1 (C4D1), after five to seven weeks of nivolumab. Brentuximab vedotin exposure varied among the patients, all of whom had relapsed after autologous stem cell transplantation. The sample consisted of peripheral blood mononuclear cells (PBMCs), taken before the fourth cycle of nivolumab. The receptors were sampled from a human donor with classical Hodgkin lymphoma.

The chain recombines TRBV2 with TRBJ2-6; no reliable D call. CDR3 size: 13 residues. Trimming shortened V by 9 bases and J by 0 bases, and 6 bases separated the two germline ends. Germline V gene data show CDR1 as SNHLY and CDR2 as FYNNEI. The CDR3 DNA sequence: TGTGCCAGGTCGCTCTCTGGGGCCAACGTCCTGACTTTC. It translates to CARSLSGANVLTF.

The V gene is TRBV28, the J gene TRBJ1-5; no definite D call. Trimming pared 8 bases from V and 1 base from J, leaving 3 bases between. Germline V gene sequence: CDR1 MDHEN, CDR2 SYDVKM. This CDR3 is 11 amino acids long. The CDR3 DNA reads TGTGCCAGCGGAAGCAATCAGCCCCAGCATTTT. Residues: CASGSNQPQHF.

The chain couples TRBV5-1 to TRBJ2-1, with D maybe TRBD1 (6 bases). The CDR3 consists of 15 residues. V was cut by 4 bases and J by 9 bases, with 20 bases left in between. The germline V gene has CDR1 SGHRS and CDR2 YFSETQ. CDR3 residues: CASSPGAGVGGEQFF. CDR3 nucleotides: TGCGCCAGCAGCCCCGGGGCAGGGGTAGGCGGTGAGCAGTTCTTC.

The chain combines TRBV5-1 with TRBJ2-6, with D perhaps being TRBD1 or TRBD2 (6 bases each). The V end was cut by 3 bases, the J end by 4 bases, with 14 bases between. This CDR3 has 16 amino acids. In germline, CDR1 is SGHRS, CDR2 YFSETQ. The CDR3 region is CASSYWRGSGANVLTF. For the CDR3, the DNA is TGCGCCAGCAGCTACTGGAGGGGGAGCGGGGCCAACGTCCTGACTTTC. Together with reference TRBV5-1 and TRBJ2-6, the CDR3 gives the full variable domain: KAGVTQTPRYLIKTRGQQVTLSCSPISGHRSVSWYQQTPGQGLQFLFEYFSETQRNKGNFPGRFSGRQFSNSRSEMNVSTLELGDSALYLCASSYWRGSGANVLTFGAGSRLTVL.

The chain is built from TRBV5-5 and TRBJ1-1; no definite D call. Germline CDR1 is SGHKS and CDR2 is YYEKEE (reference sequence). The CDR3 runs 12 residues. Trimming removed 4 bases from V and 3 bases from J, with 7 bases in between. The CDR3 DNA sequence: TGTGCCAGCAGCCAACGAGACACTGAAGCTTTCTTT. Its protein is CASSQRDTEAFF.

The rearrangement joins TRBV7-2 to TRBJ2-1; a possible D gene is TRBD2 (6 bases). CDR1 and CDR2 (germline): SGHTA, FQGNSA. The V end was cut by 4 bases, the J end by 3 bases, with 13 bases between. This CDR3 is 15 amino acids long. CDR3 bases: TGTGCCAGCAGCTATAGCGGATACAACTACAATGAGCAGTTCTTC. Translated: CASSYSGYNYNEQFF.

The chain joins TRBV15 to TRBJ2-7; weak D call: TRBD1 (6 bases). Germline V lookup: CDR1 LNHNV, CDR2 YYDKDF (reference sequence). The ends were cut back, 5 bases at V and 6 bases at J, with 14 bases in the middle. There are 13 residues in the CDR3. The CDR3 DNA follows: TGTGCCACCAGCCGGGACACCCTCGCCGAGCAGTACTTC. It yields the protein CATSRDTLAEQYF.

This chain connects TRBV6-5 to TRBJ1-3; maybe TRBD1 (6 bases). V lost 4 bases and J 10 bases, leaving 11 bases between the germline ends. The CDR3 length is 12 residues. In germline, CDR1 is MNHEY, CDR2 SVGAGI. The CDR3 is CASSSQGTTIYF. The CDR3 DNA follows: TGTGCCAGCAGTTCCCAAGGGACAACCATATATTTT.

The rearrangement links TRBV6-1 to TRBJ1-3; D unresolved. V shed 6 bases and J shed 4 bases, with 7 bases lying between them. Per the germline V gene, CDR1 is MNHNS and CDR2 is SASEGT. There are 12 residues in the CDR3. The CDR3 loop is CASRGSGNTIYF. CDR3 bases: TGTGCCAGCAGAGGGTCAGGAAACACCATATATTTT.

This clone came up once. This chain connects TRBV29-1 to TRBJ1-1; the D is unclear. The CDR3 contains 13 residues. CDR1 and CDR2 (germline): SQVTM, ANQGSEA. V was cut by 6 bases and J by 3 bases, with 14 bases left in between. In nucleotides, the CDR3 is TGCAGCGTGTCGGGATCGGGAGACACTGAAGCTTTCTTT. Amino acid sequence: CSVSGSGDTEAFF.

The rearrangement uses TRBV5-1 and TRBJ2-7; D possibly corresponds to TRBD2 (6 bases). The V gene's germline CDR1 is SGHRS and CDR2 YFSETQ. The CDR3 has 13 amino acids. The V and J ends lost 4 bases and 3 bases respectively, with 11 bases between them. In nucleotides, the CDR3 is TGCGCCAGCAGCGGCGGGATGGGCTACGAGCAGTACTTC. It codes for CASSGGMGYEQYF.

This chain links TRBV5-1 with TRBJ1-1; D not certain. Per germline, CDR1 SGHRS and CDR2 YFSETQ. CDR3 length: 15 residues. The V gene lost 1 base and the J gene lost 1 base, with 11 bases spanning the gap. The CDR3 DNA reads TGCGCCAGCAGCTTGTCTGGACGGAAGAACACTGAAGCTTTCTTT. Protein: CASSLSGRKNTEAFF.

The chain uses TRBV7-2 and TRBJ1-1; maybe TRBD1 (5 bases). V gave up 5 bases and J gave up 7 bases, with 20 bases separating them. The CDR3 extends over 15 amino acids. Germline assignment: CDR1 SGHTA and CDR2 FQGNSA. CDR3 sequence reads: CASSRSGTGRGEAFF. CDR3 in DNA: TGTGCCAGCAGCCGCAGCGGGACTGGGAGGGGTGAAGCTTTCTTT.

CDR3 in amino acids: CASSPGGSGRAYEQYF. The CDR3 region has the DNA TGTGCCAGCAGCCCAGGGGGTAGCGGGAGGGCGTACGAGCAGTACTTC. This sequence joins TRBV5-4 and TRBJ2-7; 11 nucleotides match TRBD2. CDR3 length: 16 residues. The junction had 10 bases not matched to a gene; V was cut back by 4 bases and J by 4 bases. The germline CDR1 and CDR2 sequences are SGHNT and YYREEE (reference sequence).

The rearrangement links TRBV19 to TRBJ2-1, with 9 positions matching TRBD2. CDR3 length equals 13 residues. V lost 5 bases and J lost 10; bases outside the gene matches: 6. Germline CDR1 LNHDA, CDR2 SQIVND (reference sequence). The chain's CDR3 is CASSLAGAGEQFF. In DNA form, the CDR3 reads TGTGCCAGTAGTTTAGCGGGAGCAGGAGAGCAGTTCTTC.

The V call is TRBV5-6, the J call TRBJ1-4; 8 bases fit TRBD1. The junction had 16 bases not matched to a gene; V was cut back by 4 bases and J by 8 bases. Germline V gene data show CDR1 as SGHDT and CDR2 as YYEEEE. The CDR3 extends over 17 amino acids. CDR3: CASSIRDRIPRGEKLFF. The CDR3 DNA sequence: TGTGCCAGCAGCATCCGGGACAGGATCCCAAGGGGCGAAAAACTGTTTTTT.

In this sample, this clone turned up once. The V gene is TRBV5-8, the J gene TRBJ2-7; no reliable D call. Between the trimmed V and J ends, which lost 7 bases and 6 bases, there was a span of 11 bases. Germline lookup yields CDR1 SGHTS and CDR2 YDEGEE. This CDR3 comprises 11 residues. The CDR3 DNA is TGTGCCAGCGTGCCGGTATCCGAGCAGTACTTC. Encoded protein: CASVPVSEQYF.

The rearrangement joins TRBV7-9 to TRBJ1-1; 7 positions agree with TRBD1. CDR1 is SEHNR, CDR2 FQNEAQ, per germline (reference sequence). The CDR3 loop spans 14 amino acids. The ends lost 1 base at V and 8 bases at J; junction bases unmatched: 7. The CDR3 protein is CASSLVPGGVEAFF. Here the CDR3 DNA reads TGTGCCAGCAGCTTAGTTCCAGGGGGTGTGGAAGCTTTCTTT.

The rearrangement links TRBV21-1 to TRBJ1-1. TRBV21-1 is a pseudogene. The CDR3 has 9 amino acids. CDR3 in amino acids: CASKAEAFF. Written as DNA, the CDR3 is TGTGCCAGCAAGGCCGAAGCTTTCTTT.

The V and J genes are TRBV7-2 and TRBJ2-5; D is undetermined. The CDR3 contains 12 residues. Trimming left V 6 bases short and J 4 bases short, with 9 bases between. Germline V gives CDR1 SGHTA, CDR2 FQGNSA. The CDR3 DNA reads as TGTGCCAGCAGTAGTGTGCGAGAGACCCAGTACTTC. It is translated as CASSSVRETQYF.

As concerns this clone: Other DNA sequences in the same sample also yield this CDR3. J is TRBJ2-7 and V is TRBV14; D unclear. V was clipped by 4 bases and J by 3 bases, with 10 bases between them. The CDR3 is made up of 13 amino acids. Germline V gives CDR1 SGHDN, CDR2 FVKESK. Written as DNA, the CDR3 is TGTGCCAGCAGCCCCCGGCCGTTCTACGAGCAGTACTTC. Residues: CASSPRPFYEQYF. Using reference TRBV14 and TRBJ2-7 for the parts outside the CDR3, the full variable domain is EAGVTQFPSHSVIEKGQTVTLRCDPISGHDNLYWYRRVMGKEIKFLLHFVKESKQDESGMPNNRFLAERTGGTYSTLKVQPAELEDSGVYFCASSPRPFYEQYFGPGTRLTVT.

The V call is TRBV5-4, the J call TRBJ2-7; D might be TRBD1 (6 bases). Germline loops: CDR1 SGHNT, CDR2 YYREEE (reference sequence). Deletions cut 3 bases from V and 0 bases from J, with 10 bases between. The CDR3 spans 14 residues. The CDR3 coding sequence is TGTGCCAGCAGCTCCCCGGACAGCTCCTACGAGCAGTACTTC. It encodes CASSSPDSSYEQYF.

The genes are TRBV5-5 and TRBJ2-7; D ambiguous. The germline CDR1 and CDR2 sequences are SGHKS and YYEKEE (reference sequence). The germline V and J ends were trimmed by 0 bases and 5 bases, with 12 bases remaining between them. The CDR3 contains 14 residues. DNA of the CDR3: TGTGCCAGCAGCTTGGAGGGTATCGGAGACGAGCAGTACTTC. Translated: CASSLEGIGDEQYF.

The J gene is TRBJ2-2, the V gene TRBV5-4, with D uncertain. CDR3 length: 13 residues. Trimming pared 9 bases from V and 4 bases from J, leaving 13 bases between. The germline CDR1 and CDR2 sequences are SGHNT and YYREEE (reference sequence). The CDR3 DNA is TGTGCCACTTCGACCGAACTCACCGGGGAGCTGTTTTTT. The encoded protein is CATSTELTGELFF.

A single count supports this clone. The chain joins TRBV30 to TRBJ2-7, with 9 nucleotides matching TRBD1. This CDR3 has 14 residues. The junction had 6 bases not matched to a gene; V was cut back by 2 bases and J by 4 bases. Per germline, CDR1 GTSNPN and CDR2 SVGIG (reference sequence). The CDR3 here is CAWSPGTGTYEQYF. The CDR3 DNA follows: TGTGCCTGGAGTCCCGGGACAGGGACATACGAGCAGTACTTC.

The J gene is TRBJ2-5, the V gene TRBV7-2; 12 bases line up with TRBD2. V trimming: 5 bases; J trimming: 3 bases; junction bases outside the gene matches: 7. Per the germline V gene, CDR1 is SGHTA and CDR2 is FQGNSA. The CDR3 extends over 16 amino acids. CDR3 region: CASSTRPSGREETQYF. CDR3 sequence (DNA): TGTGCCAGCAGCACTCGACCTAGCGGGAGGGAAGAGACCCAGTACTTC.

The rearrangement joins TRBV18 to TRBJ2-2; D is undetermined. Trimming pared 3 bases from V and 1 base from J, leaving 6 bases between. CDR1 and CDR2 from the germline V gene are KGHSH and LQKENI. CDR3 size: 14 residues. For the CDR3, the DNA is TGTGCCAGCTCACCGACATTGAACACCGGGGAGCTGTTTTTT. Protein: CASSPTLNTGELFF.

This clone was observed once. J is TRBJ2-3 and V is TRBV11-2; D gene ambiguous. CDR3 length equals 16 residues. Germline assignment: CDR1 SGHAT and CDR2 FQNNGV. The V gene lost 1 base and the J gene lost 1 base, with 12 bases spanning the gap. The CDR3 is CASSLVSSARTDTQYF. The CDR3 nucleotides read TGTGCCAGCAGCTTAGTGTCCAGCGCCCGCACAGATACGCAGTATTTT. The full variable domain, with the rest looked up from reference TRBV11-2 and TRBJ2-3, is EAGVAQSPRYKIIEKRQSVAFWCNPISGHATLYWYQQILGQGPKLLIQFQNNGVVDDSQLPKDRFSAERLKGVDSTLKIQPAKLEDSAVYLCASSLVSSARTDTQYFGPGTRLTVL.

The V and J genes are TRBV7-2 and TRBJ2-1, with D perhaps matching TRBD2 (6 bases). CDR1 and CDR2 (germline): SGHTA, FQGNSA. The CDR3 totals 15 residues. Between the trimmed V and J ends, which lost 5 bases and 2 bases, there was a span of 13 bases. The CDR3 spells CASSTYRGTYNEQFF. The CDR3 nucleotides read TGTGCCAGCAGCACATACCGGGGGACCTACAATGAGCAGTTCTTC.

This clone was seen only a few times. The chain uses TRBV19 and TRBJ1-1; D unresolved. This CDR3 has 15 residues. Per the germline V gene, CDR1 is LNHDA and CDR2 is SQIVND (reference sequence). V shed 10 bases and J shed 1 base, with 19 bases lying between them. CDR3 amino acids: CATQDGDTPNTEAFF. Here the CDR3 DNA reads TGTGCCACCCAGGACGGCGACACCCCGAACACTGAAGCTTTCTTT.

This clone was seen a few times. This chain links TRBV5-6 with TRBJ1-2; D might be TRBD1 (6 bases). V was trimmed by 4 bases and J by 3 bases, leaving 16 bases between them. CDR1 SGHDT and CDR2 YYEEEE come from the germline V gene. The CDR3 spans 15 residues. The DNA of the CDR3 is TGTGCCAGCAGCCCCGGCCCGGGGGCGGACTATGGCTACACCTTC. Amino acids: CASSPGPGADYGYTF. The entire variable domain, with the rest obtained from reference TRBV5-6 and TRBJ1-2, is as follows: DAGVTQSPTHLIKTRGQQVTLRCSPKSGHDTVSWYQQALGQGPQFIFQYYEEEERQRGNFPDRFSGHQFPNYSSELNVNALLLGDSALYLCASSPGPGADYGYTFGSGTRLTVV.

This clone appeared a single time. The chain recombines TRBV5-1 with TRBJ1-2, with 7 bases aligning to TRBD1. The CDR3 is 16 residues long. Germline-derived CDR1 and CDR2 are SGHRS and YFSETQ. V was clipped by 4 bases and J by 8 bases; unmatched bases: 17. The CDR3, as DNA: TGCGCCAGCAGCGAATGGGGTCCCACAGGGGTTGGAGGCTACACCTTC. Its protein product is CASSEWGPTGVGGYTF.